These 2 T cell receptor beta chains share one sample of origin, sequenced in a study of CD8+ T cells in alopecia areata. Once RNA had been extracted, it was reverse transcribed into cDNA to act as the sequencing template. TCRdb keeps only in-frame clones here, not all; method: immunoSEQ multiplex PCR. The sample consists of some 150,000 clones, about 50% of them appearing once. The material was CD8+ T cells sorted from blood, obtained at week 0. These receptors all stem from a human donor with alopecia areata.

This chain links TRBV13 with TRBJ1-1; 7 bases align to TRBD1. Germline V gives CDR1 PRHDT, CDR2 FYEKMQ (reference sequence). The V and J ends lost 4 bases and 1 base, in that order; junction bases with no gene match: 6. The CDR3 has 15 amino acids. CDR3 sequence: CASSSTGTANTEAFF. The DNA of the CDR3 is TGTGCCAGCAGCTCCACCGGGACAGCGAACACTGAAGCTTTCTTT. Filled out from reference TRBV13 and TRBJ1-1, the complete variable domain reads AAGVIQSPRHLIKEKRETATLKCYPIPRHDTVYWYQQGPGQDPQFLISFYEKMQSDKGSIPDRFSAQQFSDYHSELNMSSLELGDSALYFCASSSTGTANTEAFFGQGTRLTVV.

This chain connects TRBV29-1 to TRBJ1-2; D uncertain. This CDR3 is 11 amino acids long. V was pared by 7 bases and J by 4 bases, with 10 bases between. The V gene's germline CDR1 is SQVTM and CDR2 ANQGSEA. Here the CDR3 reads CSARVSYGYTF. CDR3 nucleotides: TGCAGCGCCCGGGTGAGCTATGGCTACACCTTC.